A single sample is the source of the 19 T cell receptor beta chains below, sequenced in a study of STAT5B mutations in CD4+ large granular lymphocyte leukemia (dated by TCRdb to between 2021 and 2023). Libraries were constructed by the immunoSEQ multiplex PCR assay. TCRdb carries this immuneACCESS record with in-frame sequences only. Its versions omit some clonotypes, under half of them owing to an unresolved V gene in the studies checked, with the rest unexplained. The sample table contains a few thousand clones; only one count was recorded for about nine tenths of them. The biggest ten clones account for less than 8% of the sample. Sequenced: PBMCs. The receptors were gathered from a woman in her 70s with CD4+ T-cell large granular lymphocyte leukemia.

The gene calls are TRBV19 and TRBJ2-1; 10 bases line up with TRBD2. The CDR3 loop spans 15 amino acids. CDR1 and CDR2 (germline): LNHDA, SQIVND (reference sequence). The J segment lost 2 bases and the V segment lost 6 bases, leaving 4 bases of the junction unmatched. The chain's CDR3 is CASSAGTSAYNEQFF. CDR3 DNA sequence: TGTGCCAGTAGCGCCGGGACTAGCGCCTACAATGAGCAGTTCTTC.

This chain uses TRBV7-2 with TRBJ2-3; the match to TRBD2 covers 8 bases. Unmatched junction bases numbered 13, after V lost 1 base and J lost 10 bases. CDR1 SGHTA and CDR2 FQGNSA come from the germline V gene. This CDR3 comprises 16 residues. The CDR3 region has the DNA TGTGCCAGCAGCTTAGGAAGGAGACGGGGGGGCCTTGCGCAGTATTTT. Protein product: CASSLGRRRGGLAQYF.

This chain uses TRBV5-4 with TRBJ1-6; D possibly corresponds to TRBD1 (6 bases). V lost 1 base to trimming and J lost 8 bases, with 13 bases between them. Germline assignment: CDR1 SGHNT and CDR2 YYREEE (reference sequence). The CDR3 sequence is 15 residues long. For the CDR3, the DNA is TGTGCCAGCAGCTTGATGTCAGGGGCCCATTCACCCCTCCACTTT. As protein: CASSLMSGAHSPLHF. The whole variable domain, remainder taken from reference TRBV5-4 and TRBJ1-6, is ETGVTQSPTHLIKTRGQQVTLRCSSQSGHNTVSWYQQALGQGPQFIFQYYREEENGRGNFPPRFSGLQFPNYSSELNVNALELDDSALYLCASSLMSGAHSPLHFGNGTRLTVT.

The chain recombines TRBV5-1 with TRBJ1-1, with a weak D call TRBD1 (5 bases). The CDR3 contains 15 residues. V was trimmed by 1 base and J by 1 base, leaving 11 bases between them. Germline-derived CDR1 and CDR2 are SGHRS and YFSETQ. The CDR3 coding sequence is TGCGCCAGCAGCTTGAGGGGCCCGGGGAACACTGAAGCTTTCTTT. Translating gives CASSLRGPGNTEAFF.

The chain carries TRBV5-6 and TRBJ2-7, with D unresolved. Deletions cut 0 bases from V and 0 bases from J, with 13 bases between. CDR1 SGHDT and CDR2 YYEEEE come from the germline V gene. CDR3 length equals 16 residues. In nucleotides, the CDR3 is TGTGCCAGCAGCTTGGCCCTTAGGGTCACCTCCTACGAGCAGTACTTC. Its protein is CASSLALRVTSYEQYF.

The CDR3, as DNA: TGTGCCAGCAGCTTGATCCCCGGGACAGGGTTTAGTGAGCAGTTCTTC. Translated, it gives CASSLIPGTGFSEQFF. V is TRBV7-2 and J is TRBJ2-1; 9 nucleotides match TRBD1. The trim removed 3 bases at V and 9 bases at J, leaving 12 bases unmatched. CDR3 size: 16 residues. Germline CDR1 SGHTA, CDR2 FQGNSA.

In its sample, this clone was seen a few times. The chain links TRBV5-1 to TRBJ1-6; 7 positions agree with TRBD1. The CDR3 covers 15 residues. Germline values: CDR1 SGHRS, CDR2 YFSETQ. V trimming: 4 bases; J trimming: 10 bases; junction bases outside the gene matches: 11. DNA for the CDR3: TGCGCCAGCAGCGCTTGGGCAGGGGGACGATCACCCCTCCACTTT. Translated: CASSAWAGGRSPLHF.

The chain couples TRBV11-3 to TRBJ2-5; TRBD1 agrees at 9 bases. This CDR3 spans 16 amino acids. V gave up 5 bases and J gave up 7 bases; unmatched junction bases: 14. Germline assignment: CDR1 SGHNT and CDR2 YENEEA. CDR3 sequence reads: CASSQPGQGAPGTQYF. The CDR3 nucleotides read TGTGCCAGCAGCCAACCGGGACAGGGCGCGCCCGGGACCCAGTACTTC.

V usage is TRBV7-2 and J usage is TRBJ1-2; 9 bases map to TRBD1. J was trimmed by 6 bases and V by 5 bases; bases with no gene match: 4. Germline assignment: CDR1 SGHTA and CDR2 FQGNSA. The CDR3 totals 13 residues. CDR3 sequence (DNA): TGTGCCAGCAGCCCTTGGACAGGGGATGGCTACACCTTC. The encoded protein is CASSPWTGDGYTF.

The rearrangement uses TRBV27 and TRBJ2-7; TRBD2 might be the D (7 bases). This CDR3 spans 14 amino acids. Germline-derived CDR1 and CDR2 are MNHEY and SMNVEV (reference sequence). V was shortened by 3 bases and J by 4 bases, with 13 bases between the two germline ends. The CDR3, as DNA: TGTGCCAGCAGTTTTCGGGGGGCTGGATACGAGCAGTACTTC. It codes for CASSFRGAGYEQYF.

This clone was counted a single time. This sequence joins TRBV5-4 and TRBJ2-5, with D unresolved. This CDR3 has 14 residues. The V and J ends lost 0 bases and 1 base respectively, with 7 bases between them. Germline-derived CDR1 and CDR2 are SGHNT and YYREEE (reference sequence). The CDR3 loop reads CASSLGASQETQYF. The CDR3 coding sequence is TGTGCCAGCAGCTTGGGTGCTAGCCAAGAGACCCAGTACTTC.

The chain uses TRBV2 and TRBJ2-7; TRBD1 is a possible D gene (6 bases). Trimming left V 2 bases short and J 1 base short, with 21 bases between. Per germline, CDR1 SNHLY and CDR2 FYNNEI. There are 18 residues in the CDR3. The DNA for the CDR3 is TGTGCCAGCAGTGAAAGCCTTCTGGGACATTACGGATCCTACGAGCAGTACTTC. It encodes CASSESLLGHYGSYEQYF.

The chain employs TRBV9 and TRBJ1-6, with 10 positions matching TRBD1. Germline lookup yields CDR1 SGDLS and CDR2 YYNGEE. V trimming: 4 bases; J trimming: 7 bases; junction bases outside the gene matches: 5. This CDR3 has 15 amino acids. The CDR3 DNA reads as TGTGCCAGCAGCCAACCGGGACAGGGGAATTCACCCCTCCACTTT. It is translated as CASSQPGQGNSPLHF.

V is TRBV11-2 and J is TRBJ2-7; D perhaps matches TRBD1 (5 bases). Looked up from germline, CDR1 is SGHAT and CDR2 is FQNNGV. V lost 7 bases to trimming and J lost 2 bases, with 12 bases between them. The length of the CDR3 is 13 residues. For the CDR3, the DNA is TGTGCCAGCATGGTGGCAGGGACCTACGAGCAGTACTTC. It translates to CASMVAGTYEQYF.

This clone was observed a few times. This chain joins TRBV6-1 and TRBJ1-4; TRBD1 agrees at 7 bases. CDR3 size: 14 residues. Germline values: CDR1 MNHNS, CDR2 SASEGT. The V segment lost 3 bases and the J segment 6 bases; nucleotides outside the gene matches: 4. In DNA form, the CDR3 reads TGTGCCAGCAGTGACGGACAGGTGGATGAAAAACTGTTTTTT. Translating it yields CASSDGQVDEKLFF.

The V gene is TRBV7-9, the J gene TRBJ1-5; 7 bases line up with TRBD1. V shed 5 bases, J shed 4 bases, and the junction held 8 bases outside the gene matches. CDR1 is SEHNR and CDR2 is FQNEAQ in the germline V gene (reference sequence). The CDR3 extends over 15 amino acids. CDR3 protein: CASSTGVGRNQPQHF. Written as DNA, the CDR3 is TGTGCCAGCAGCACAGGGGTTGGTCGGAATCAGCCCCAGCATTTT.

The chain is built from TRBV14 and TRBJ2-1; the match to TRBD2 covers 9 bases. The CDR3 runs to 15 residues. Trimming removed 1 base from V and 9 bases from J; junction bases left unmatched: 7. CDR1 SGHDN and CDR2 FVKESK come from the germline V gene. CDR3 sequence: CASSQAAGGRFEQFF. The CDR3 DNA reads TGTGCCAGCAGCCAAGCGGCGGGGGGGCGGTTTGAGCAGTTCTTC.

V usage is TRBV12-5 and J usage is TRBJ1-1; no reliable D call. The V end lost 5 bases, the J end lost 4 bases, and 17 bases lay between the germline ends. This CDR3 is built from 15 residues. Germline CDR1 reads LGHNT; CDR2 reads FRNRAP. CDR3 coding DNA: TGTGCTAGTGGTACGGACGGCGGCCGGGGCACTGAAGCTTTCTTT. Its protein is CASGTDGGRGTEAFF.

This sequence joins TRBV9 and TRBJ2-2, with 9 positions matching TRBD2. The germline CDR1 and CDR2 sequences are SGDLS and YYNGEE. V dropped 0 bases and J dropped 0; count of bases not matched to a gene: 9. The CDR3 covers 19 residues. The CDR3 DNA is TGTGCCAGCAGCGTAGACGTGGGCGGGGGGGCCTCGAACACCGGGGAGCTGTTTTTT. Residues: CASSVDVGGGASNTGELFF.